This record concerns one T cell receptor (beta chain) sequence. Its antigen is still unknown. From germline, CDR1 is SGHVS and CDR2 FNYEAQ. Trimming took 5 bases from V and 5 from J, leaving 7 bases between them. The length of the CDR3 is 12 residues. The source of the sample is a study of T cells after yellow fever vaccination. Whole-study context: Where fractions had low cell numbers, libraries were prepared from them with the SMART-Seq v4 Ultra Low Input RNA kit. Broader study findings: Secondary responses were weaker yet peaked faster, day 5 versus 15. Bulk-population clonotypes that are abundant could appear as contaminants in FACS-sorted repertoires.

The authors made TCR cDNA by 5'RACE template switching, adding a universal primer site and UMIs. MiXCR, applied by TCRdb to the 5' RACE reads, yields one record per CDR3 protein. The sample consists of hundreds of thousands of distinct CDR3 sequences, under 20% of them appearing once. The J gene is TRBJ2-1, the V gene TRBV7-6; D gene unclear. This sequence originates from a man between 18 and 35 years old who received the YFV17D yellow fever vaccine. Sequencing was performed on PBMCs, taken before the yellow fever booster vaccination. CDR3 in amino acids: CASSRVNNEQFF. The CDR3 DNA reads TGTGCCAGCAGCCGCGTAAACAATGAGCAGTTCTTC.